This TCR beta chain was retrieved from a study of blood T cell repertoires in COVID-19. Across the study: Sample material is recorded as cDNA or gDNA derived from T cells, B-cell-depleted T cells, or PBMCs.

The method was immunoSEQ multiplex PCR; TCRdb's version includes in-frame clones alone and lacks a portion of them. The table has roughly 240,000 clones, around 85% seen once; the top ten hold roughly 5%. Trimming took off 0 bases at V and 0 bases at J, with 18 bases between the two ends. This CDR3 comprises 18 residues. Germline V CDR1 and CDR2: SGHTA, FQGNSA. The receptor comes from a man aged 45-65 years with COVID-19, enrolled during active disease. The gene calls are TRBV7-2 and TRBJ2-7, with a tentative D call TRBD2 (6 bases). The sequencing input was peripheral blood. CDR3 sequence: CASSLAGSVGRGSYEQYF. The CDR3 DNA sequence: TGTGCCAGCAGCTTAGCCGGCTCGGTCGGGAGAGGCTCCTACGAGCAGTACTTC.